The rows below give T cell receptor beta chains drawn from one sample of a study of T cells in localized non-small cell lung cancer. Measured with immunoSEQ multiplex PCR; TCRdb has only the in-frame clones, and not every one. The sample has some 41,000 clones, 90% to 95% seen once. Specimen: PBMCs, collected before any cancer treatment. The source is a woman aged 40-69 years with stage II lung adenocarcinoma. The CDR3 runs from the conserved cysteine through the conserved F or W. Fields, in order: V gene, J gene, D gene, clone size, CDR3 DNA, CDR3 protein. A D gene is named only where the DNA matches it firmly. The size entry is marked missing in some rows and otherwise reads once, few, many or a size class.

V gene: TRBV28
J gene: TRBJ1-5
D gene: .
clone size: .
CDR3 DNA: TGTGCCAGCAGTTTATGGCAGGCCAGCAATCAGCCCCAGCATTTT
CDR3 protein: CASSLWQASNQPQHF

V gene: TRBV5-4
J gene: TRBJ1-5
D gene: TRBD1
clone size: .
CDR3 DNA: TGTGCCAGCAGCTTCGGGACAGGGTCCCAGCCCCAGCATTTT
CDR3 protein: CASSFGTGSQPQHF

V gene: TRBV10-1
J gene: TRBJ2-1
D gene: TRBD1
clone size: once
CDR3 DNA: TGCGCCAGCAGTGAGACCGACAGGGATCCCTCCTACAATGAGCAGTTCTTC
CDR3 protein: CASSETDRDPSYNEQFF

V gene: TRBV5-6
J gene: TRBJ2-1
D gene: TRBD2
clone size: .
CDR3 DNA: TGTGCCAGCTCCGGGGAGGGAAGCTCCTACAATGAGCAGTTCTTC
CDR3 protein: CASSGEGSSYNEQFF

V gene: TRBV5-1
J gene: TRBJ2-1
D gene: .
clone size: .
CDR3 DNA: TGCGCCAGCAGCTTGGAGGGCAGGGACTACAATGAGCAGTTCTTC
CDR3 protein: CASSLEGRDYNEQFF

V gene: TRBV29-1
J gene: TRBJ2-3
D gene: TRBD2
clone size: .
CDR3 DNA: TGCAGCGTTGTGGTAGCGGGGGAGCCAGATACGCAGTATTTT
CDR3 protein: CSVVVAGEPDTQYF

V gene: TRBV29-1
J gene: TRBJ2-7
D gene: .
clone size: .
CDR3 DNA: TGCAGCGTTGTGGGGCCCCGGGAGCAGTACTTC
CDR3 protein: CSVVGPREQYF

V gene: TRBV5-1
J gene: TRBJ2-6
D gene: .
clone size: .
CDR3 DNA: TGCGCCAGCAGCATCAGCGGACAGACTGGGGCCAACGTCCTGACTTTC
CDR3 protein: CASSISGQTGANVLTF

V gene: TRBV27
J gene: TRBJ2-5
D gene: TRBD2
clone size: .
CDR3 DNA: TGTGCCAGCAGTTTAATTCGGGCTAGCGGGAGTAAATTAGAGACCCAGTACTTC
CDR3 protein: CASSLIRASGSKLETQYF

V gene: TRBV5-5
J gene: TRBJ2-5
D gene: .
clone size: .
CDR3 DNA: TGTGCCAGCAGCTTCACCGGTCTGGGGGGAGAGACCCAGTACTTC
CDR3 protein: CASSFTGLGGETQYF

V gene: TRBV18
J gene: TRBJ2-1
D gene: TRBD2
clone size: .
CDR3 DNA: TGTGCCAGCTCAGCTAGCGGGGGGTACAATGAGCAGTTCTTC
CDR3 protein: CASSASGGYNEQFF

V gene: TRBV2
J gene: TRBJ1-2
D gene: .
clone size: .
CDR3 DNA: TGTGCCAGCAGTGGGGTATTGGACAGCATCGGCTACACCTTC
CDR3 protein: CASSGVLDSIGYTF

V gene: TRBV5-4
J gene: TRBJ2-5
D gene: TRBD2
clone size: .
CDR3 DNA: TGTGCCAGCAGCTTGAGGTTGCTGGGACTAGCGGGCCAAGAGACCCAGTACTTC
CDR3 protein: CASSLRLLGLAGQETQYF